This TCR beta chain was sequenced for a study of blood T cells in healthy people across ages (dated by TCRdb to between 2015 and 2017). Regarding the study in general: In model experiments, template switching captured roughly one uniquely barcoded TCR beta cDNA molecule for every two T cells. Age-related changes in TCR beta repertoire diversity were measured in the study by deep sequencing normalized with unique cDNA molecular identifiers. The donors were divided into four age groups: young (average around 16 years), middle-aged (approximately 39), aged (approximately 64) and long-lived (about 79). Two additional independent replicas of 1 million unique cDNA reads from the same blood draw were analyzed for two donors (one aged 18 to 30 and one aged 80 or older).

Here is what the overall study found, with its caveats: Because the CMV infection status of the donors was unknown, age-related changes in expanded clonotypes may potentially have been confounded. Total diversity estimates from one million sequenced T cells were considered lower bounds and underestimates. Since profiling was done on bulk unsorted PBMCs, naive and antigen-experienced compartments could not be conclusively compared. As age increased, observed TCR beta diversity per million T cells dropped in a roughly linear way, and a significant reduction was already evident by age around 41. Observed TCR beta diversity correlated strongly with the percentage of naive T cells measured by flow cytometry. Compared with the aged group, the long-lived group had more naive CD4+ T cells, fewer expanded clones and increased TCR diversity, a pattern suggesting age selection.

The roughly 39 donors, aged about 6 to 95 years, were systemically healthy Caucasian individuals from Russia. Around 10 milliliters of peripheral blood were collected from each donor into EDTA-treated Vacutainer tubes. Ficoll-Paque density-gradient centrifugation was used to isolate PBMCs, with at least 7 million obtained per sample. Trizol reagent was used to extract total RNA from the PBMCs, yielding at least 6 micrograms per sample. For every donor, flow cytometry on a PBMC aliquot measured the percentage of naive CD45RAhigh/CD27high T cells. Libraries were made using 5' RACE. Reads for this sample came from an Illumina HiSeq 2500. A second about 7 to 12 cycle PCR used a sample-barcoded 5' primer and a J-beta primer mix. A template-switch 5' adaptor carrying 12 random nucleotides introduced a unique molecular identifier onto each TCR beta cDNA molecule. Each sample yielded at least 3 million CDR3-containing paired-end reads. The Mint cDNA synthesis kit, primed by a TRBC-specific oligonucleotide, was used to synthesize first-strand cDNA from all RNA. Following uracil-DNA glycosylase treatment, a first 18-cycle PCR with universal primers M1SS and BC2_uni_R was performed on all cDNA. The study's own analysis went as follows. For normalization, 1 million high-quality reads, each with a distinct molecular identifier, were randomly selected from each sample. Reads sharing molecular identifiers were discarded rather than binned into consensus sequences. CDR3 identification, clonotype clustering and error correction used MiTCR with a Q25 quality threshold and the strictest error-elimination algorithm. A nonparametric unseen species model using Euler transformation provided a lower-bound estimate of total TCR beta diversity. TCRdb reprocessed the public reads (quality trimming at Q25 with fastp, clone calling with MiXCR) and kept in-frame beta chains. CDR3 protein sequences are deduplicated, and each keeps its most common genes and DNA. TCRdb assigned the V and J calls; the authors' analysis was not used. The sample table shows over a million distinct CDR3 sequences, and almost 25% are seen once. Of the sample, less than 0.85% is held by the ten largest clones.

In regard to this clonotype: Which antigen it targets is not known. No clone much larger than this one lies a single base away; base qualities are absent.

The CDR3 goes from the cysteine to the phenylalanine over 15 residues. Of the read, only the CDR3 DNA is kept; its 45 bases are in frame from base 1. Trimming at the junction amounts to 3 bases on V and 4 bases on J, and the germline ends lie 16 bases apart. The germline V gene encodes CDR1 SQVTM and CDR2 ANQGSEA. In addition, the sample was reused for a study of T cells of mothers and their children. The second investigation adds: Donors were nine systemically healthy Caucasian individuals: three mothers and their six children. cDNA synthesis consumed the entire amount of extracted RNA, loaded at 1.5 ug RNA in each 15 ul reaction. Sample barcodes and 2-4 random nucleotides were added via the M1S primer in the second PCR. Over 8.5 million TCR beta CDR3 reads came from each mother, compared with about 3 million reads from each child. Thymic selection similarly shapes TCR recombination output in related and unrelated pairs, with minor effect from inherited differences. Normalized repertoire overlap was always found to be slightly, but never significantly, higher in related mother-child pairs than in unrelated mother-child pairs. No persistent microchimeric T cell clones were detected, at a sensitivity of around 100 clones per million clonotypes. In the study, deep NGS was used to compare the TCR beta repertoires of mothers and children, and features distinguishing related mother-child pairs from unrelated individuals were sought. Mothers averaged roughly 40 +/- 4 years of age and children averaged around 10 +/- 4 years. After adapters were ligated using NEBNext reagents, the libraries underwent 100+100 nt paired-end sequencing on an Illumina HiSeq 2000. Mother and child libraries were prepared a month apart and sequenced in separate runs to prevent cross-contamination. Each donor had between 500,000 and 2,000,000 distinct TCR beta clonotypes identified. Naive TCR beta clonotypes were estimated from low-frequency clonotypes matched to each donor's FACS-determined naive share, without sorting.

Recombination joined TRBV29-1 with TRBJ2-1; TRBD1 could be the D gene, as 5 bases match. Sequencing was carried out using blood. This receptor was taken from a girl between 2 and 10 years old in good health. For the CDR3, the sequence is CSVDAPRATYNEQFF. The nucleotide sequence reads as follows: TGCAGCGTTGACGCGCCCAGGGCTACTTACAATGAGCAGTTCTTC.